This TCR beta chain comes out of a study of T cell responses to AZD1222 COVID-19 vaccine. In the case of this clone: Antigen specificity is unknown.

Findings and caveats of the study: White British people made up most donors, females outnumbered males, and clonal diversity was possibly underestimated. Elevations in Spike-specific TCR breadth and depth followed administration of two AZD1222 doses. Unmutated variant regions reportedly attract nearly half of all spike-specific TCRs.

Trimming took 0 bases from V and 3 from J, leaving 9 bases between them. Per the germline V gene, CDR1 is GTSNPN and CDR2 is SVGIG (reference sequence). CDR3 length equals 14 residues. The data were produced by immunoSEQ multiplex PCR, yet TCRdb's version contains in-frame clones alone and is incomplete. The table has approximately 200,000 clones, 90% to 95% seen once. The J gene is TRBJ2-1, the V gene TRBV30; D call uncertain. The receptor comes from an adult who received the AZD1222 COVID-19 vaccine. The starting material was peripheral blood, obtained 28 days after the second AZD1222 dose. The CDR3 reads CAWSVSADYNEQFF. In DNA, the CDR3 is TGTGCCTGGAGTGTATCTGCCGACTACAATGAGCAGTTCTTC.